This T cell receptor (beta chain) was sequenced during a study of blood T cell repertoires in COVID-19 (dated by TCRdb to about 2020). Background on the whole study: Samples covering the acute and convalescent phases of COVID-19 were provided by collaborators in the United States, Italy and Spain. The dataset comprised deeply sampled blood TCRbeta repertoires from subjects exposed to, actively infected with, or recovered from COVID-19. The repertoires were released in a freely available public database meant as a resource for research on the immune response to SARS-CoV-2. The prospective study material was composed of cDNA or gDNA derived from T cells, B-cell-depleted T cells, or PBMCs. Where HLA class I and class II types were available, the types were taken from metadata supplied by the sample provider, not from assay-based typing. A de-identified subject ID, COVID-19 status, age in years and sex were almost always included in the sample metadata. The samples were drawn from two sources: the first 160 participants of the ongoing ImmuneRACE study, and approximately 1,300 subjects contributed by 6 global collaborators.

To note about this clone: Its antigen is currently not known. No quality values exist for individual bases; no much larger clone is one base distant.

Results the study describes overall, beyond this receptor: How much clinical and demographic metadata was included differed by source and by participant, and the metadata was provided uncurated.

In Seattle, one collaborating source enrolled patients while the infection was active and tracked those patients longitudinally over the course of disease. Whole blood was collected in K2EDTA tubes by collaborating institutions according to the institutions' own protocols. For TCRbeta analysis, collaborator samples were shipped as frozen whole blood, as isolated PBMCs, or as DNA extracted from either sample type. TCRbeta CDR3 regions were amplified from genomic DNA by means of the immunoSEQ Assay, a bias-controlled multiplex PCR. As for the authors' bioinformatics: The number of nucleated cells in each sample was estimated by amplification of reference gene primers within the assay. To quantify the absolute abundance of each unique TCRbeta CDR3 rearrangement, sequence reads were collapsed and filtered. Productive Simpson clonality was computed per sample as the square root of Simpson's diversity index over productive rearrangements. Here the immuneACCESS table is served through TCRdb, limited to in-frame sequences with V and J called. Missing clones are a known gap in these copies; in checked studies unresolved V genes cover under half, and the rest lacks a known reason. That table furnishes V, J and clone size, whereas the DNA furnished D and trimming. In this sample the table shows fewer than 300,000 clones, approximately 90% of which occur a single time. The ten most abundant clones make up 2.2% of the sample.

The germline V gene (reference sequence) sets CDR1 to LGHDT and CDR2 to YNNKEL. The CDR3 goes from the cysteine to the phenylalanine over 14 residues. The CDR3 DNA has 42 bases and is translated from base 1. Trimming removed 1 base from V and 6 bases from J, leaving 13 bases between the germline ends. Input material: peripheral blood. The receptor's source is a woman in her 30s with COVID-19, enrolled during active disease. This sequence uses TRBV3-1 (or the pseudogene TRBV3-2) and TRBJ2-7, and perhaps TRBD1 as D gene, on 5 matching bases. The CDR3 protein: CASSQAGRVPEQYF. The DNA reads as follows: TGTGCCAGCAGCCAAGCGGGCAGGGTCCCCGAGCAGTACTTC.